Included here is one T cell receptor (beta chain) sequence, with context. Its antigen remains unidentified. Produced via immunoSEQ multiplex PCR; TCRdb's table is partial and in-frame only. The sample holds just under 65,000 clones, approximately 71% seen once. The sample originates from a study of vaccination effects on CD4 cells after COVID-19. Study-wide background: All study participants received two doses of BNT162b2 or mRNA-1273 vaccine. Study-wide results and caveats: From healthy vaccinees, only 1 of 255 vaccine-induced clones also reacted to common cold coronaviruses.

Expansion with viral peptide pools was applied to antigen-specific CD4+ T cells by the ViraFEST assay prior to sequencing. Following culture for about ten days, CD4+ T cells were isolated. Prior SARS-CoV-2 infection was absent in the vaccine recipients, as shown by negative nucleocapsid antibodies. The researchers cultured some 1.9 million PBMC per well with roughly 11 IU/ml IL-2 and roughly 9.2 ug/ml peptides. The length of the CDR3 is 16 residues. Trimming cost V 10 bases and J 3 bases, with 25 bases left between them. The germline CDR1 and CDR2 sequences are MDHEN and SYDVKM. Sequences were derived from CD4+ T cells from PBMCs cultured with HCoV-OC43 spike peptides, sampled before COVID-19 vaccination. Subset: HCoV-OC43 spike overlapping peptide pool stimulation. V gene TRBV28 combines with J gene TRBJ2-7; D is possibly TRBD1 or TRBD2 (5 bases each). The source is a human donor who received a COVID-19 vaccine. The CDR3 spells CAISPTRGGVVYEQYV. DNA of the CDR3: TGTGCCATCTCCCCGACCCGGGGCGGCGTAGTCTACGAGCAGTACGTC.